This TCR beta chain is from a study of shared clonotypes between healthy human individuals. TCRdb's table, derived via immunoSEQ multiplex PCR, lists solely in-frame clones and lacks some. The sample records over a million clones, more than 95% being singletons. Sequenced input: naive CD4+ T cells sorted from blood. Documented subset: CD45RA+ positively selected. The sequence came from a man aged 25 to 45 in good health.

In DNA, the CDR3 is TGTGCCAGCAGCGTAGACGCCTCCACAGATACGCAGTATTTT. It translates to CASSVDASTDTQYF. V usage is TRBV9 and J usage is TRBJ2-3, with D unresolved. V dropped 0 bases and J dropped 2 bases, with 7 bases sitting between them. Germline-derived CDR1 and CDR2 are SGDLS and YYNGEE. The CDR3 is made up of 14 amino acids.